These 14 T cell receptor beta chains originate from one sample sequenced in a study of Ad26.COV2.S vaccination and SARS-CoV-2 variants. Clones were read by immunoSEQ multiplex PCR, and TCRdb kept only the in-frame ones, dropping some. The sample includes about 350,000 clones, 70% to 90% of them seen just once. Treatment noted: around 19 received Ad26.COV2.S at low or high dose, single or two shots; 5 received placebo; per-sample allocation not given. Sampling occurred on day 63 after the first vaccine or placebo injection. The sequences come from peripheral blood, collected in a trial of Ad26.COV2.S vaccine versus placebo. These receptors were taken from a person aged 18-65 years who received the Ad26.COV2.S COVID-19 vaccine or a placebo.

The rearrangement joins TRBV5-1 to TRBJ1-1; D uncertain. The CDR3 loop spans 14 amino acids. V was shortened by 0 bases and J by 3 bases, with 9 bases between the two germline ends. CDR1 SGHRS and CDR2 YFSETQ come from the germline V gene. The CDR3 bases are TGCGCCAGCAGCTTGGAGGGAGGGTACACTGAAGCTTTCTTT. It yields the protein CASSLEGGYTEAFF.

The chain is built from TRBV10-3 and TRBJ2-5; no clear D gene. Germline V gene lookup returns CDR1 ENHRY and CDR2 SYGVKD. Deletions cut 0 bases from V and 2 bases from J, with 4 bases between. CDR3 length equals 13 residues. The CDR3 is CAISESSQETQYF. CDR3 sequence (DNA): TGTGCCATCAGTGAGTCCTCTCAAGAGACCCAGTACTTC.

Note on this clone: The same CDR3 is also encoded by other DNA sequences in this sample. The chain joins TRBV19 to TRBJ2-3; D assignment may be TRBD1 or TRBD2 (6 bases each). CDR1 and CDR2 (germline): LNHDA, SQIVND (reference sequence). Trimming shortened V by 3 bases and J by 1 base, and 11 bases separated the two germline ends. The CDR3 sequence is 15 residues long. The CDR3 region is CASSIRRGGTDTQYF. In DNA form, the CDR3 reads TGTGCCAGTAGTATCCGGAGGGGGGGCACAGATACGCAGTATTTT.

This chain connects TRBV5-6 to TRBJ1-3; D call uncertain. The V gene lost 1 base and the J gene lost 0 bases, with 8 bases spanning the gap. Germline lookup yields CDR1 SGHDT and CDR2 YYEEEE. The CDR3 length is 15 residues. The CDR3 nucleotides read TGTGCCAGCAGCTTGTCGGGAGCCTCTGGAAACACCATATATTTT. Translated, it gives CASSLSGASGNTIYF.

This chain joins TRBV19 and TRBJ1-6, with D possibly matching TRBD1 (6 bases). Germline V gene lookup returns CDR1 LNHDA and CDR2 SQIVND (reference sequence). Trimming cost V 6 bases and J 3 bases, with 9 bases left between them. The CDR3 has 14 amino acids. CDR3 in amino acids: CASRRTDYNSPLHF. CDR3 in DNA: TGTGCCAGTAGGAGGACAGACTATAATTCACCCCTCCACTTT.

V gene TRBV6-5 combines with J gene TRBJ2-2; the D gene is possibly TRBD2 (6 bases). The CDR3 has 15 amino acids. Germline values: CDR1 MNHEY, CDR2 SVGAGI. V was shortened by 6 bases and J by 5 bases, with 16 bases between the two germline ends. CDR3 nucleotides: TGTGCCAGCAGGGACGCGGGAAGAGGAACCGGGGAGCTGTTTTTT. This encodes CASRDAGRGTGELFF.

This clone was observed a handful of times. The chain carries TRBV5-4 and TRBJ2-5, with no clear D. Germline CDR1 is SGHNT and CDR2 is YYREEE (reference sequence). V shed 4 bases and J shed 4 bases, with 8 bases lying between them. This CDR3 contains 12 residues. The CDR3 DNA reads TGTGCCAGCAGCCCGGAGCGAGAGACCCAGTACTTC. Translating it yields CASSPERETQYF.

The sample holds a few counts of this clone. V is TRBV9 and J is TRBJ1-6, with 9 bases that match TRBD1. This CDR3 contains 14 residues. Unmatched junction bases numbered 6, after V lost 4 bases and J lost 10 bases. The germline V gene encodes CDR1 SGDLS and CDR2 YYNGEE. In DNA form, the CDR3 reads TGTGCCAGCAGCTCCCGGGACAGGGACTCACCCCTCCACTTT. Its protein product is CASSSRDRDSPLHF.

For this clone: Other DNA sequences from this sample encode an identical CDR3 as well. In DNA, the CDR3 is TGTGCCAGCAGTTTTGGCCTTGGGGAGCAGTACTTC. Its translation: CASSFGLGEQYF. The genes are TRBV12-3 or TRBV12-4 and TRBJ2-7; D not certain. V was clipped by 3 bases and J by 7 bases, with 10 bases between them. The CDR3 is 12 amino acids.

This clone was seen at least ten times. The chain is built from TRBV4-1 and TRBJ2-2, with D perhaps matching TRBD1 (6 bases). CDR1 is MGHRA, CDR2 YSYEKL, per germline. Trimming stripped 5 bases from V and 5 bases from J, with 18 bases between. This CDR3 region has 16 residues. CDR3 sequence (DNA): TGCGCCAGCAGCGCTCCGGGACAAAGGTCTACCGGGGAGCTGTTTTTT. Protein sequence: CASSAPGQRSTGELFF.

The J gene is TRBJ1-1, the V gene TRBV4-1; D is possibly TRBD1 (6 bases). The CDR3 spans 16 residues. With 1 base removed from V and 1 base from J, the gap between germline ends came to 13 bases. Germline CDR1 and CDR2: MGHRA and YSYEKL. CDR3 sequence: CASSQVQGPPNTEAFF. The CDR3 nucleotides read TGCGCCAGCAGCCAAGTTCAGGGGCCTCCGAACACTGAAGCTTTCTTT.

The chain has TRBV28 and TRBJ2-1; the match to TRBD1 covers 10 bases. CDR3 size: 15 residues. Trimming removed 2 bases from V and 6 bases from J; junction bases left unmatched: 4. Germline V gene data show CDR1 as MDHEN and CDR2 as SYDVKM. CDR3 sequence (DNA): TGTGCCAGCAGTTTAGGAGGGACAGGGGCCAATGAGCAGTTCTTC. Amino acids: CASSLGGTGANEQFF.

V and J are TRBV6-6 and TRBJ1-3, with unresolved D. This CDR3 is built from 12 residues. V was shortened by 6 bases and J by 1 base, with 4 bases between the two germline ends. Germline lookup yields CDR1 MNHNY and CDR2 SVGAGI (reference sequence). The CDR3 region has the DNA TGTGCCAGCAGCGGATCTGGAAACACCATATATTTT. It codes for CASSGSGNTIYF.

This sequence joins TRBV5-1 and TRBJ2-3; D unresolved. This CDR3 has 14 amino acids. Germline CDR1 and CDR2: SGHRS and YFSETQ. Trimming stripped 0 bases from V and 1 base from J, with 6 bases between. CDR3 bases: TGCGCCAGCAGCTTGGCAAGGGGCACAGATACGCAGTATTTT. Its protein is CASSLARGTDTQYF.